This T cell receptor beta chain emerged from a study of blood T cell repertoires in COVID-19. Study information: COVID-19 samples collected from the United States, Italy and Spain covered acute and convalescent phases. From T cells, B-cell-depleted T cells, or PBMCs came the material, which was cDNA or gDNA.

Trimming at V came to 5 bases and at J to 0 bases, leaving 4 bases not matched to a gene. Germline loops: CDR1 LNHDA, CDR2 SQIVND (reference sequence). This CDR3 comprises 15 residues. Original processing notes: Cell counts per sample came from amplifying reference gene primers. Sequencing used immunoSEQ multiplex PCR; TCRdb keeps in-frame clones, though not all of them. V and J calls and clone size are copied from that table; D and trimming were computed from the DNA. The data contain approximately 280,000 clones, around 90% of them singletons. The chain joins TRBV19 to TRBJ2-3; TRBD2 aligns across 8 bases. The clonotype originates from a man aged 50-60 years with acute or convalescent COVID-19. The sample was peripheral blood. The chain's CDR3 is CASSVQRGSTDTQYF. CDR3 nucleotides: TGTGCCAGTAGTGTCCAGCGGGGGAGCACAGATACGCAGTATTTT.